These 23 T cell receptor beta chains were sequenced from one sample in a study of shared clonotypes between healthy human individuals. Only in-frame clones appear in the TCRdb table, and some are missing; sequencing was by immunoSEQ multiplex PCR. The table records a few million clones, roughly 93% of them present only once. It was CD45RO-negative cells, positively selected for CCR7, that made up naive CD8 cells, with terminally differentiated effector memory CD45RA+ cells excluded. Sample: naive CD8+ T cells from PBMCs. These receptors were collected from a man younger than 30 in good health. Some clones in this sample may be carry-over from other donors' samples.

This clone was detected once. This rearrangement joins TRBV28 to TRBJ2-5, with TRBD2 identical over 8 bases. CDR3 length: 13 amino acids. Losses at the gene ends were 3 bases for V and 7 bases for J; bases not matched to a gene: 4. Germline V lookup: CDR1 MDHEN, CDR2 SYDVKM. The CDR3, as DNA: TGTGCCAGCAGTTTGCTCCGGGGGGGGACCCAGTACTTC. It encodes CASSLLRGGTQYF. The entire variable domain, with the rest obtained from reference TRBV28 and TRBJ2-5, is as follows: DVKVTQSSRYLVKRTGEKVFLECVQDMDHENMFWYRQDPGLGLRLIYFSYDVKMKEKGDIPEGYSVSREKKERFSLILESASTNQTSMYLCASSLLRGGTQYFGPGTRLLVL.

This chain links TRBV7-2 with TRBJ1-2, with TRBD1 as a possible D gene (6 bases). Trimming took off 3 bases at V and 4 bases at J, with 12 bases between the two ends. Germline V lookup: CDR1 SGHTA, CDR2 FQGNSA. The length of the CDR3 is 14 residues. The CDR3: CASSFPGVVYGYTF. CDR3 in DNA: TGTGCCAGCAGCTTTCCAGGGGTGGTCTATGGCTACACCTTC. Looking up the rest from reference TRBV7-2 and TRBJ1-2 gives the full variable domain: GAGVSQSPSNKVTEKGKDVELRCDPISGHTALYWYRQSLGQGLEFLIYFQGNSAPDKSGLPSDRFSAERTGGSVSTLTIQRTQQEDSAVYLCASSFPGVVYGYTFGSGTRLTVV.

The chain employs TRBV7-9 and TRBJ2-5; the match to TRBD2 covers 11 bases. Germline values: CDR1 SEHNR, CDR2 FQNEAQ (reference sequence). V dropped 6 bases and J dropped 5; count of bases not matched to a gene: 2. This CDR3 has 13 residues. Here the CDR3 reads CASRPSGRETQYF. The CDR3 nucleotides are TGTGCCAGCAGACCTAGCGGGAGGGAGACCCAGTACTTC.

The genes are TRBV21-1 and TRBJ1-1; the table assigns TRBD1, which was not confirmed against the DNA. TRBV21-1 is an annotated pseudogene. The CDR3 spans 15 residues. CDR3 region: CASSRRTGEDTEAFF. CDR3 DNA sequence: TGTGCCAGCAGCAGACGAACAGGGGAGGACACTGAAGCTTTCTTT.

The rearrangement links TRBV6-1 to TRBJ2-5, with D perhaps TRBD1 or TRBD2 (5 bases each). Germline lookup yields CDR1 MNHNS and CDR2 SASEGT. CDR3 length: 14 residues. The CDR3 is CETHGHAEGETQYF. CDR3 DNA sequence: TGTGAAACGCATGGACACGCAGAGGGGGAGACCCAGTACTTC.

This chain links TRBV11-2 with TRBJ2-7; TRBD2 agrees at 7 bases. This CDR3 spans 14 amino acids. V gave up 5 bases and J gave up 2 bases; unmatched junction bases: 6. Germline CDR1 SGHAT, CDR2 FQNNGV. Written as DNA, the CDR3 is TGTGCCAGCAGCGGGGGGGTCACTCCCTACGAGCAGTACTTC. It is translated as CASSGGVTPYEQYF.

The chain recombines TRBV7-3 with TRBJ2-3; D remains ambiguous. The CDR3 totals 15 residues. Germline V lookup: CDR1 SGHTA, CDR2 FQGTGA. Deletions cut 8 bases from V and 0 bases from J, with 15 bases between. CDR3 DNA: TGTGCCAGCTCAAACGGGCACACTAGCACAGATACGCAGTATTTT. Protein product: CASSNGHTSTDTQYF.

In this sample, this clone turned up a few times. V gene TRBV27 combines with J gene TRBJ1-1; D unresolved. The germline V gene encodes CDR1 MNHEY and CDR2 SMNVEV (reference sequence). V dropped 11 bases and J dropped 6 bases, with 16 bases sitting between them. The CDR3 is 12 amino acids. As DNA, the CDR3 is TGTGCCTCCAGTACGTTTGGGGCTGAAGCTTTCTTT. It codes for CASSTFGAEAFF.

The chain uses TRBV2 and TRBJ2-5, with 10 bases that match TRBD2. Germline assignment: CDR1 SNHLY and CDR2 FYNNEI. V gave up 3 bases and J gave up 2 bases; unmatched junction bases: 3. CDR3 length: 15 amino acids. CDR3 DNA: TGTGCCAGCAGTGATTGGACTAGCGGACAAGAGACCCAGTACTTC. Residues: CASSDWTSGQETQYF.

This sequence joins TRBV7-9 and TRBJ1-2; maybe TRBD1 (5 bases). CDR3 length: 13 residues. V was pared by 10 bases and J by 6 bases, with 18 bases between. Germline CDR1 is SEHNR and CDR2 is FQNEAQ (reference sequence). CDR3 DNA sequence: TGTGCCACAGTTGGCAGGGAGCGTGATGGCTACACCTTC. Its translation: CATVGRERDGYTF.

This chain connects TRBV11-2 to TRBJ2-1; unclear D gene. V dropped 1 base and J dropped 0 bases, with 13 bases sitting between them. Germline V gene lookup returns CDR1 SGHAT and CDR2 FQNNGV. This CDR3 region has 17 residues. The CDR3 DNA is TGTGCCAGCAGCTTAGCCCTGCAGTTGAGCTCCTACAATGAGCAGTTCTTC. This codes for CASSLALQLSSYNEQFF.

This rearrangement joins TRBV7-9 to TRBJ1-2; TRBD1 agrees at 7 bases. Germline lookup yields CDR1 SEHNR and CDR2 FQNEAQ (reference sequence). The V gene end was trimmed by 4 bases and the J gene end by 3 bases; junction bases not matched to a gene: 14. The CDR3 sequence is 17 residues long. The CDR3 DNA reads as TGTGCCAGCAGCTCTAACCGCCGCGACAGGGCTTACTATGGCTACACCTTC. Protein product: CASSSNRRDRAYYGYTF. Using reference TRBV7-9 and TRBJ1-2 for the parts outside the CDR3, the full variable domain is DTGVSQNPRHKITKRGQNVTFRCDPISEHNRLYWYRQTLGQGPEFLTYFQNEAQLEKSRLLSDRFSAERPKGSFSTLEIQRTEQGDSAMYLCASSSNRRDRAYYGYTFGSGTRLTVV.

The V and J genes are TRBV6-1 and TRBJ1-2; no firm D call. The CDR3 totals 10 residues. V lost 7 bases to trimming and J lost 5 bases, with 5 bases between them. From germline, CDR1 is MNHNS and CDR2 SASEGT. The DNA of the CDR3 is TGTGCCAGCATCAGTTATGGCTACACCTTC. It yields the protein CASISYGYTF.

Points on this clone: The same CDR3 also results from other DNA sequences found in this sample. CDR3 sequence (DNA): TGCAGCGTTGCCGGGGTCACCGGGGAGCTGTTTTTT. This sequence encodes CSVAGVTGELFF. The rearrangement links TRBV29-1 to TRBJ2-2; tentative D call: TRBD2 (5 bases). V was shortened by 4 bases and J by 4 bases, with 7 bases between the two germline ends. The CDR3 is 12 residues long. Germline CDR1 and CDR2: SQVTM and ANQGSEA.

The chain carries TRBV7-3 and TRBJ2-3, with D unresolved. CDR1 is SGHTA, CDR2 FQGTGA, per germline. V lost 1 base, J lost 6 bases, and 8 bases lay in between. This CDR3 has 13 residues. CDR3 DNA: TGTGCCAGCAGCTTAAATTCCCGCGATACGCAGTATTTT. Its translation: CASSLNSRDTQYF. Complete variable domain (other parts from reference TRBV7-3 and TRBJ2-3): GAGVSQTPSNKVTEKGKYVELRCDPISGHTALYWYRQSLGQGPEFLIYFQGTGAADDSGLPNDRFFAVRPEGSVSTLKIQRTERGDSAVYLCASSLNSRDTQYFGPGTRLTVL.

The chain is built from TRBV28 and TRBJ2-7, with TRBD2 identical over 7 bases. The V gene's germline CDR1 is MDHEN and CDR2 SYDVKM. The CDR3 totals 14 residues. Trimming removed 2 bases from V and 5 bases from J; junction bases left unmatched: 6. The CDR3 bases are TGTGCCAGCAGTTTACGCGGGAGCACCCACGAGCAGTACTTC. Amino acids: CASSLRGSTHEQYF. Looking up the rest from reference TRBV28 and TRBJ2-7 gives the full variable domain: DVKVTQSSRYLVKRTGEKVFLECVQDMDHENMFWYRQDPGLGLRLIYFSYDVKMKEKGDIPEGYSVSREKKERFSLILESASTNQTSMYLCASSLRGSTHEQYFGPGTRLTVT.

The chain links TRBV7-9 to TRBJ2-2; 9 nucleotides align to TRBD2. Germline V lookup: CDR1 SEHNR, CDR2 FQNEAQ (reference sequence). CDR3 length: 15 amino acids. Losses at the gene ends were 5 bases for V and 5 bases for J; bases not matched to a gene: 6. The CDR3 region is CASSQRTSGTGELFF. In DNA, the CDR3 is TGTGCCAGCAGCCAGCGCACTAGCGGGACCGGGGAGCTGTTTTTT.

CDR3 DNA: TGCGCCAGCGCACCTATTAGCTCCTACGAGCAGTACTTC. It codes for CASAPISSYEQYF. The rearrangement joins TRBV4-1 to TRBJ2-7, with D unclear. The CDR3 is made up of 13 amino acids. Germline CDR1 reads MGHRA; CDR2 reads YSYEKL. The V and J ends lost 8 bases and 0 bases respectively, with 11 bases between them.

This chain connects TRBV11-2 to TRBJ2-1; TRBD2 aligns across 12 bases. The CDR3 has 15 amino acids. V dropped 5 bases and J dropped 7; count of bases not matched to a gene: 6. From germline, CDR1 is SGHAT and CDR2 FQNNGV. The DNA of the CDR3 is TGTGCCAGCAGCCAAGGACTAGCGGGAATTAATGAGCAGTTCTTC. Translation gives CASSQGLAGINEQFF. Full variable domain (rest looked up from reference TRBV11-2 and TRBJ2-1): EAGVAQSPRYKIIEKRQSVAFWCNPISGHATLYWYQQILGQGPKLLIQFQNNGVVDDSQLPKDRFSAERLKGVDSTLKIQPAKLEDSAVYLCASSQGLAGINEQFFGPGTRLTVL.

The V and J genes are TRBV5-1 and TRBJ2-5; 8 positions agree with TRBD1. From germline, CDR1 is SGHRS and CDR2 YFSETQ. After removal of 3 bases from V and 3 bases from J, the junction contained 4 bases not matched to a gene. This CDR3 spans 14 amino acids. The CDR3 here is CASSSWTGKETQYF. CDR3 coding DNA: TGCGCCAGCAGCTCCTGGACAGGGAAAGAGACCCAGTACTTC. The variable domain in full, completed from reference TRBV5-1 and TRBJ2-5, reads KAGVTQTPRYLIKTRGQQVTLSCSPISGHRSVSWYQQTPGQGLQFLFEYFSETQRNKGNFPGRFSGRQFSNSRSEMNVSTLELGDSALYLCASSSWTGKETQYFGPGTRLLVL.

V is TRBV9 and J is TRBJ1-3; D is perhaps TRBD1 (5 bases). CDR3 size: 16 residues. CDR1 and CDR2 (germline): SGDLS, YYNGEE. Trimming stripped 3 bases from V and 0 bases from J, with 13 bases between. This CDR3 is CASSARQQASGNTIYF. The CDR3 bases are TGTGCCAGCAGCGCCCGACAGCAAGCCTCTGGAAACACCATATATTTT.

This chain connects TRBV9 to TRBJ2-7; the D gene is possibly TRBD2 (5 bases). V dropped 0 bases and J dropped 2 bases, with 15 bases sitting between them. The CDR3 sequence is 16 residues long. Germline CDR1 and CDR2: SGDLS and YYNGEE. The CDR3 sequence: CASSVARTSTTYEQYF. DNA for the CDR3: TGTGCCAGCAGCGTAGCGAGGACTTCCACTACCTACGAGCAGTACTTC.

The chain carries TRBV15 and TRBJ2-5; 9 positions agree with TRBD2. V trimming: 5 bases; J trimming: 5 bases; junction bases outside the gene matches: 24. Germline CDR1 reads LNHNV; CDR2 reads YYDKDF (reference sequence). The CDR3 contains 20 residues. CDR3 residues: CATSRHPGLAVPISQETQYF. The CDR3 DNA reads TGTGCCACCAGCCGCCACCCGGGACTAGCTGTCCCTATCTCCCAGGAGACCCAGTACTTC.